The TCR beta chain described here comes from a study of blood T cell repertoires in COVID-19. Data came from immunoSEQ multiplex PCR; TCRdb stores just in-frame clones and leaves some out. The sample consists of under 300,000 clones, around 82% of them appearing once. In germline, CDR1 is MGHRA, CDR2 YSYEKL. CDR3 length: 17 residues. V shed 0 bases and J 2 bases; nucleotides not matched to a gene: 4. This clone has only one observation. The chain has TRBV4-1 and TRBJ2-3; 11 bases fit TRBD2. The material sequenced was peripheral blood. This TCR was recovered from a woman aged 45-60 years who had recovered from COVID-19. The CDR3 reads CASSQEVAGGPTDTQYF. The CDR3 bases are TGCGCCAGCAGCCAAGAAGTAGCGGGAGGGCCCACAGATACGCAGTATTTT.